A single sample is the source of the 30 T cell receptor beta chains below, sequenced in a study of memory CD4+ T cells and cytomegalovirus serostatus. Method: immunoSEQ multiplex PCR; TCRdb's copy keeps in-frame clones and lacks some. The repertoire has some 50,000 clones, 77% of them found once; the top ten carry 0.61%. The sort gate was single viable CD3+CD4+CD8-CD45RO+ cells for memory CD4+ T cells. The sample taken for sequencing was memory CD4+ T cells from blood. The receptors shown here come from an adult in good health and CMV-seronegative.

The chain employs TRBV29-1 and TRBJ1-1; D perhaps matches TRBD1 (5 bases). Germline V gives CDR1 SQVTM, CDR2 ANQGSEA. The CDR3 covers 14 residues. The CDR3 DNA follows: TGCACCGCATCACAGGTTCCCATGAACACTGAAGCTTTCTTT. It yields the protein CTASQVPMNTEAFF.

The chain recombines TRBV4-1 with TRBJ2-1; D remains unclear. Germline assignment: CDR1 MGHRA and CDR2 YSYEKL. This CDR3 region has 16 residues. V was cut by 1 base and J by 0 bases, with 10 bases left in between. The CDR3 DNA sequence: TGCGCCAGCAGCCAAGTTGACTTACTCTCCTACAATGAGCAGTTCTTC. As protein: CASSQVDLLSYNEQFF.

The gene calls are TRBV13 and TRBJ1-5; no clear D gene. From germline, CDR1 is PRHDT and CDR2 FYEKMQ (reference sequence). The CDR3 loop spans 13 amino acids. V lost 2 bases, J lost 4 bases, and 6 bases lay in between. Here the CDR3 reads CASSLRGNQPQHF. For the CDR3, the DNA is TGTGCCAGCAGCTTAAGAGGTAATCAGCCCCAGCATTTT.

The V and J genes are TRBV7-2 and TRBJ2-2; 8 bases match TRBD2. Trimming at V came to 0 bases and at J to 3 bases, leaving 6 bases not matched to a gene. CDR1 and CDR2 (germline): SGHTA, FQGNSA. The CDR3 has 17 residues. CDR3 nucleotide sequence: TGTGCCAGCAGCTTAGCGCTGGGCGGGGGGTACACCGGGGAGCTGTTTTTT. This gives the protein CASSLALGGGYTGELFF. The complete variable domain, with remaining parts taken from reference TRBV7-2 and TRBJ2-2, reads GAGVSQSPSNKVTEKGKDVELRCDPISGHTALYWYRQSLGQGLEFLIYFQGNSAPDKSGLPSDRFSAERTGGSVSTLTIQRTQQEDSAVYLCASSLALGGGYTGELFFGEGSRLTVL.

V and J are TRBV4-2 and TRBJ2-2, with a possible D match to TRBD2 (6 bases). Germline CDR1 reads LGHNA; CDR2 reads YNFKEQ. Trimming pared 0 bases from V and 1 base from J, leaving 18 bases between. There are 19 residues in the CDR3. CDR3 protein: CASSQDSAGGSGNTGELFF. As DNA, the CDR3 is TGTGCCAGCAGCCAAGATAGTGCGGGTGGTAGCGGGAACACCGGGGAGCTGTTTTTT.

This clone was seen a handful of times. V is TRBV4-1 and J is TRBJ2-2; 9 positions match TRBD1. The germline V gene has CDR1 MGHRA and CDR2 YSYEKL. The trim removed 2 bases at V and 1 base at J, leaving 2 bases unmatched. CDR3 length equals 16 residues. This CDR3 is CASSQPGQGNTGELFF. DNA for the CDR3: TGCGCCAGCAGCCAACCGGGACAGGGGAACACCGGGGAGCTGTTTTTT.

The V and J genes are TRBV7-8 and TRBJ2-1, with 9 bases aligning to TRBD1. This CDR3 is built from 15 residues. Trimming cost V 7 bases and J 12 bases; bases outside gene matches: 16. From germline, CDR1 is SGHVS and CDR2 FQNEAQ. Here the CDR3 DNA reads TGTGCCAGCACCACTTCGGGGGGACAGGGTAGGCGGCAGTTCTTC. Its translation is CASTTSGGQGRRQFF.

Judged by abundance, this clone is medium-sized. The chain has TRBV2 and TRBJ1-2, with D unresolved. Between the trimmed V and J ends, which lost 8 bases and 4 bases, there was a span of 20 bases. Germline V gives CDR1 SNHLY, CDR2 FYNNEI. This CDR3 contains 15 residues. CDR3 protein: CASGFGGQVVYGYTF. The CDR3 DNA follows: TGTGCCAGCGGGTTCGGTGGGCAGGTGGTCTATGGCTACACCTTC.

The gene calls are TRBV29-1 and TRBJ2-3, with 9 bases lining up with TRBD1. Trimming took 4 bases from V and 4 from J; bases not matched to a gene: 9. Germline lookup yields CDR1 SQVTM and CDR2 ANQGSEA. The CDR3 totals 15 residues. The CDR3 DNA sequence: TGCAGCGTTGTAGAGCGGACAGGGGTAGCAGATACGCAGTATTTT. Translated: CSVVERTGVADTQYF.

V and J are TRBV5-1 and TRBJ2-5, with D perhaps TRBD1 (5 bases). Germline-derived CDR1 and CDR2 are SGHRS and YFSETQ. The V and J ends lost 0 bases and 4 bases respectively, with 10 bases between them. The length of the CDR3 is 14 residues. In DNA form, the CDR3 reads TGCGCCAGCAGCTTGGTACAGGCTGGAGAGACCCAGTACTTC. This sequence encodes CASSLVQAGETQYF.

The V and J genes are TRBV18 and TRBJ2-2, with a possible D match to TRBD1 (5 bases). CDR1 and CDR2 from the germline V gene are KGHSH and LQKENI. The V end was cut by 8 bases, the J end by 1 base, with 8 bases between. The CDR3 spans 13 residues. The CDR3 reads CASADRNTGELFF. In DNA, the CDR3 is TGTGCCAGCGCCGACAGGAACACCGGGGAGCTGTTTTTT.

The rearrangement uses TRBV19 and TRBJ2-2; 9 nucleotides match TRBD1. CDR3 size: 13 residues. Trimming took 7 bases from V and 6 from J; bases not matched to a gene: 3. CDR1 and CDR2 (germline): LNHDA, SQIVND (reference sequence). Here the CDR3 reads CASKRQGAGELFF. DNA of the CDR3: TGTGCCAGTAAAAGACAGGGGGCCGGGGAGCTGTTTTTT.

The table lists this clone with a few counts. Here the CDR3 DNA reads TGCGCCAGCAGCCAAGAGGGAAGAGAACGAGATACGCAGTATTTT. This codes for CASSQEGRERDTQYF. J is TRBJ2-3 and V is TRBV4-3; D not resolved. The ends were cut back, 0 bases at V and 5 bases at J, with 12 bases in the middle. The germline CDR1 and CDR2 sequences are LGHNA and YSLEER. This CDR3 is 15 amino acids long.

The chain links TRBV7-3 to TRBJ2-5; 8 bases fit TRBD1. Germline assignment: CDR1 SGHTA and CDR2 FQGTGA. The length of the CDR3 is 14 residues. Trimming at V came to 5 bases and at J to 5 bases, leaving 7 bases not matched to a gene. In DNA, the CDR3 is TGTGCCAGCAGCCCAGGACAGGGTATGGAGACCCAGTACTTC. Its protein product is CASSPGQGMETQYF.

V usage is TRBV2 and J usage is TRBJ1-6; maybe TRBD1 (6 bases). Germline CDR1 and CDR2: SNHLY and FYNNEI. The CDR3 is 12 residues long. Trimming left V 10 bases short and J 6 bases short, with 10 bases between. CDR3 nucleotide sequence: TGTGCCAACAGGGATTTTAATTCACCCCTCCACTTT. Translated: CANRDFNSPLHF.

The chain is built from TRBV7-9 and TRBJ2-7; a possible D gene is TRBD1 (6 bases). Germline CDR1 SEHNR, CDR2 FQNEAQ (reference sequence). Between the trimmed V and J ends, which lost 7 bases and 3 bases, there was a span of 16 bases. The CDR3 sequence is 14 residues long. CDR3 region: CASTPGQTVYEQYF. CDR3 bases: TGTGCCAGCACCCCTGGACAGACCGTCTACGAGCAGTACTTC. The full variable domain, rest sourced from reference TRBV7-9 and TRBJ2-7, is DTGVSQNPRHKITKRGQNVTFRCDPISEHNRLYWYRQTLGQGPEFLTYFQNEAQLEKSRLLSDRFSAERPKGSFSTLEIQRTEQGDSAMYLCASTPGQTVYEQYFGPGTRLTVT.

The chain carries TRBV11-1 and TRBJ1-2; 7 nucleotides line up with TRBD1. In germline, CDR1 is SGHAT, CDR2 FQDESV (reference sequence). The CDR3 contains 16 residues. The ends lost 5 bases at V and 4 bases at J; junction bases unmatched: 13. CDR3 nucleotides: TGTGCCAGCAGCAAGCGACAGGGTGCGTCGAGCTATGGCTACACCTTC. Amino acid sequence: CASSKRQGASSYGYTF.

This chain joins TRBV7-9 and TRBJ1-2; 9 positions match TRBD1. CDR1 and CDR2 (germline): SEHNR, FQNEAQ (reference sequence). This CDR3 is 14 amino acids long. J gave up 3 bases and V 1 base, and 0 bases lay outside the gene matches. CDR3 nucleotide sequence: TGTGCCAGCAGCTTAGGACAGGGGGACTATGGCTACACCTTC. Protein sequence: CASSLGQGDYGYTF.

The rearrangement joins TRBV9 to TRBJ2-7; D gene uncertain. The V end lost 1 base, the J end lost 6 bases, and 11 bases lay between the germline ends. Germline V gene data show CDR1 as SGDLS and CDR2 as YYNGEE. This CDR3 has 13 amino acids. Written as DNA, the CDR3 is TGTGCCAGCAGCGTAAGTATCCTAGGCGAGCAGTACTTC. Amino acid sequence: CASSVSILGEQYF.

This rearrangement joins TRBV4-2 to TRBJ1-1; D is uncertain. Germline loops: CDR1 LGHNA, CDR2 YNFKEQ. Between the trimmed V and J ends, which lost 0 bases and 1 base, there was a span of 9 bases. CDR3 length: 15 amino acids. The CDR3 DNA follows: TGTGCCAGCAGCCAAGAGGTCTCAAGGAACACTGAAGCTTTCTTT. Translation gives CASSQEVSRNTEAFF.

V is TRBV9 and J is TRBJ2-3; 7 bases fit TRBD1. The CDR3 is made up of 14 amino acids. J was trimmed by 4 bases and V by 0 bases; bases with no gene match: 2. Germline V CDR1 and CDR2: SGDLS, YYNGEE. The CDR3 loop is CASSVGDSPDTQYF. The CDR3 nucleotides read TGTGCCAGCAGCGTAGGGGACAGTCCAGATACGCAGTATTTT. The variable domain in full, completed from reference TRBV9 and TRBJ2-3, reads DSGVTQTPKHLITATGQRVTLRCSPRSGDLSVYWYQQSLDQGLQFLIQYYNGEERAKGNILERFSAQQFPDLHSELNLSSLELGDSALYFCASSVGDSPDTQYFGPGTRLTVL.

This CDR3 reads CASSHNRGSSYNEQFF. The CDR3 DNA follows: TGTGCCAGCAGCCACAACAGGGGATCATCCTACAATGAGCAGTTCTTC. The rearrangement links TRBV7-9 to TRBJ2-1; TRBD1 agrees at 7 bases. The germline V gene has CDR1 SEHNR and CDR2 FQNEAQ (reference sequence). The CDR3 contains 16 residues. V shed 5 bases, J shed 1 base, and the junction held 8 bases outside the gene matches.

The count of this clone is one. V gene TRBV10-3 combines with J gene TRBJ1-1; TRBD1 might be the D (6 bases). Germline CDR1 ENHRY, CDR2 SYGVKD. Trimming removed 10 bases from V and 3 bases from J, with 21 bases in between. The CDR3 is 15 amino acids. Written as DNA, the CDR3 is TGTGCCACCCAACCGTCGGGGGGGGCAGACACTGAAGCTTTCTTT. It yields the protein CATQPSGGADTEAFF.

The chain carries TRBV6-6 and TRBJ2-7; D ambiguous. V dropped 8 bases and J dropped 3 bases, with 17 bases sitting between them. Germline CDR1 reads MNHNY; CDR2 reads SVGAGI (reference sequence). The CDR3 length is 14 residues. The CDR3: CASGEAVIIYEQYF. CDR3 bases: TGTGCCAGCGGAGAGGCGGTTATCATCTACGAGCAGTACTTC.

Here the CDR3 reads CASSAPGRGLYGYTF. The CDR3 DNA follows: TGTGCCAGCAGCGCACCGGGACGCGGGCTTTATGGCTACACCTTC. The rearrangement joins TRBV9 to TRBJ1-2; D might be TRBD1 (5 bases). Germline V gene lookup returns CDR1 SGDLS and CDR2 YYNGEE. Trimming removed 3 bases from V and 5 bases from J, with 17 bases in between. There are 15 residues in the CDR3. Full variable domain (missing parts from reference TRBV9 and TRBJ1-2): DSGVTQTPKHLITATGQRVTLRCSPRSGDLSVYWYQQSLDQGLQFLIQYYNGEERAKGNILERFSAQQFPDLHSELNLSSLELGDSALYFCASSAPGRGLYGYTFGSGTRLTVV.

This clone was picked up a small number of times. The rearrangement uses TRBV7-9 and TRBJ2-7; D tentatively fits TRBD1 or TRBD2 (5 bases each). The CDR3 is 15 residues long. The germline gives CDR1 SEHNR, CDR2 FQNEAQ (reference sequence). Trimming pared 1 base from V and 5 bases from J, leaving 15 bases between. CDR3 DNA sequence: TGTGCCAGCAGCTTAGGGGGCGTGGTGACTAACGAGCAGTACTTC. Translation gives CASSLGGVVTNEQYF.

The rearrangement joins TRBV5-1 to TRBJ1-6; TRBD1 agrees at 8 bases. Germline CDR1 SGHRS, CDR2 YFSETQ. The CDR3 contains 15 residues. V dropped 2 bases and J dropped 8; count of bases not matched to a gene: 6. CDR3: CASSFFQGADSPLHF. The CDR3 nucleotides read TGCGCCAGCAGCTTTTTTCAGGGGGCTGATTCACCCCTCCACTTT.

The chain employs TRBV19 and TRBJ1-2; 7 nucleotides line up with TRBD1. CDR1 and CDR2 (germline): LNHDA, SQIVND (reference sequence). The CDR3 spans 15 residues. After removal of 3 bases from V and 7 bases from J, the junction contained 11 bases not matched to a gene. Written as DNA, the CDR3 is TGTGCCAGTAGTATCACGGGACAGCGGAGGGCTGGCTACACCTTC. Amino acid sequence: CASSITGQRRAGYTF.

This chain joins TRBV9 and TRBJ2-3, with 9 bases aligning to TRBD2. Losses at the gene ends were 3 bases for V and 6 bases for J; bases not matched to a gene: 23. The CDR3 contains 20 residues. Germline V gives CDR1 SGDLS, CDR2 YYNGEE. CDR3: CASSAPRRAGGNLEPDTQYF. The CDR3 region has the DNA TGTGCCAGCAGCGCCCCCAGGAGGGCGGGGGGGAATCTTGAGCCGGATACGCAGTATTTT.

The chain joins TRBV5-1 to TRBJ2-3, with D perhaps TRBD2 (6 bases). Germline V gene lookup returns CDR1 SGHRS and CDR2 YFSETQ. The V gene lost 1 base and the J gene lost 3 bases, with 12 bases spanning the gap. CDR3 length equals 15 residues. This CDR3 reads CASSLRGVHTDTQYF. The DNA of the CDR3 is TGCGCCAGCAGCTTGCGCGGGGTACATACAGATACGCAGTATTTT.